This paragraph reports one TCR beta chain. The table came from immunoSEQ multiplex PCR; TCRdb's copy has only in-frame clones and leaves some out. The profile shows approximately 240,000 clones, around 86% of them singletons. Germline CDR1 reads SGDLS; CDR2 reads YYNGEE. Trimming took 2 bases from V and 6 from J, leaving 15 bases between them. The CDR3 covers 14 residues. The record originates from a study of blood T cell repertoires in COVID-19. The sequence was collected from a woman aged 30 to 39 who had recovered from COVID-19. The chain employs TRBV9 and TRBJ2-7; D may be TRBD2 (6 bases). Sequenced sample: peripheral blood. The CDR3 loop is CASSVAIRGSEQYF. The DNA of the CDR3 is TGTGCCAGCAGCGTCGCCATCCGGGGGAGCGAGCAGTACTTC.